This T cell receptor (beta chain) was recovered during a study of Graves' ophthalmopathy and Graves' hyperthyroidism. Germline V gene lookup returns CDR1 MDHEN and CDR2 SYDVKM. V dropped 7 bases and J dropped 7 bases, with 13 bases sitting between them. The CDR3 is 12 residues long. In its sample, this clonotype was seen many times. Amplification from RNA transcripts yielded the TCR beta CDR3 regions. The workflow started with a first-round RT-PCR run with HTBI primers and then moved on to a second-round multiplex PCR. TCRdb used MiXCR to reprocess the multiplex PCR reads, holding one entry per CDR3 protein. Of about 400,000 distinct CDR3 sequences listed, about 16% were seen once; the top ten hold roughly 1.6%.

The sequence derives from a woman between 18 and 29 years old with Graves' ophthalmopathy. Specimen: peripheral blood. The chain uses TRBV28 and TRBJ1-2; TRBD1 is a possible D gene (5 bases). The CDR3 is CASTDDGGGYTF. The CDR3 DNA reads as TGTGCCAGCACCGATGATGGGGGTGGCTACACCTTC.